The 11 T cell receptor beta chains reported below all come from one sample, sequenced in a study of blood T cell repertoires in COVID-19. The assay was immunoSEQ multiplex PCR, and TCRdb's table has in-frame clones only and misses some. The sample carries a few hundred thousand clones, roughly 90% recorded once. Specimen: peripheral blood. Every receptor here comes from a woman between 45 and 60 years old with active or convalescent COVID-19.

V is TRBV6-6 and J is TRBJ2-6; D not certain. This CDR3 region has 15 residues. V lost 5 bases to trimming and J lost 1 base, with 9 bases between them. Germline CDR1 is MNHNY and CDR2 is SVGAGI (reference sequence). As DNA, the CDR3 is TGTGCCAGCAGTCCCCTTTCGTCTGGGGCCAACGTCCTGACTTTC. It translates to CASSPLSSGANVLTF.

The rearrangement joins TRBV7-9 to TRBJ2-2; TRBD2 agrees at 8 bases. Germline loops: CDR1 SEHNR, CDR2 FQNEAQ (reference sequence). The CDR3 runs to 17 residues. The V and J ends lost 0 bases and 7 bases, in that order; junction bases with no gene match: 10. In DNA, the CDR3 is TGTGCCAGCAGCTTAGCGGTGGCGGGAGGTCTTGTCGGGGAGCTGTTTTTT. Translation: CASSLAVAGGLVGELFF. Full variable domain (missing parts from reference TRBV7-9 and TRBJ2-2): DTGVSQNPRHKITKRGQNVTFRCDPISEHNRLYWYRQTLGQGPEFLTYFQNEAQLEKSRLLSDRFSAERPKGSFSTLEIQRTEQGDSAMYLCASSLAVAGGLVGELFFGEGSRLTVL.

The rearrangement links TRBV23-1 to TRBJ2-1; D not resolved. TRBV23-1 is an open reading frame whose function is uncertain. CDR3 length equals 17 residues. Trimming took 0 bases from V and 0 from J, leaving 12 bases between them. The DNA for the CDR3 is TGCGCCAGCAGTCAATCGATAGGCGGTAGCTCCTACAATGAGCAGTTCTTC. This gives the protein CASSQSIGGSSYNEQFF.

V usage is TRBV25-1 and J usage is TRBJ1-1, with D unclear. The length of the CDR3 is 15 residues. Trimming removed 3 bases from V and 7 bases from J, with 18 bases in between. Germline CDR1 reads MGHDK; CDR2 reads SYGVNS. CDR3 loop: CASSDLGSGVSEAFF. The CDR3 bases are TGTGCCAGCAGTGATTTAGGGAGTGGGGTGAGTGAAGCTTTCTTT.

The chain uses TRBV5-6 and TRBJ2-1; 9 positions agree with TRBD2. The CDR3 is 16 residues long. Germline CDR1 is SGHDT and CDR2 is YYEEEE. With 3 bases clipped from V and 4 bases from J, the junction kept 8 bases outside the gene matches. The CDR3 region is CASSYHLAGTYNEQFF. DNA of the CDR3: TGTGCCAGCAGCTATCATCTAGCGGGAACTTACAATGAGCAGTTCTTC.

The chain combines TRBV4-1 with TRBJ2-5, with TRBD1 matching 7 bases. V shed 0 bases, J shed 3 bases, and the junction held 13 bases outside the gene matches. There are 18 residues in the CDR3. Germline V gives CDR1 MGHRA, CDR2 YSYEKL. DNA of the CDR3: TGCGCCAGCAGCCAAGACCCCGCAGGGGGACAGAAAAAAGAGACCCAGTACTTC. Amino acid sequence: CASSQDPAGGQKKETQYF.

The J gene is TRBJ2-5, the V gene TRBV9; no clear D. Looked up from germline, CDR1 is SGDLS and CDR2 is YYNGEE. The V end lost 0 bases, the J end lost 1 base, and 7 bases lay between the germline ends. This CDR3 is built from 14 residues. CDR3 coding DNA: TGTGCCAGCAGCGTAGCCCAGCGCCAAGAGACCCAGTACTTC. It translates to CASSVAQRQETQYF.

This clone was recorded only once. The rearrangement joins TRBV15 to TRBJ2-1, with 8 bases matching TRBD1. The CDR3 loop spans 16 amino acids. V lost 0 bases to trimming and J lost 13 bases; unmatched junction nucleotides: 14. Germline CDR1 reads LNHNV; CDR2 reads YYDKDF (reference sequence). The CDR3 is CATSRDISAGGVEQFF. CDR3 coding DNA: TGTGCCACCAGCAGAGATATTTCGGCAGGGGGCGTTGAACAGTTCTTC.

This clone was counted a single time. V and J are TRBV3-1 (or the pseudogene TRBV3-2) and TRBJ2-1; no firm D call. The germline CDR1 and CDR2 sequences are LGHDT and YNNKEL (reference sequence). V was clipped by 0 bases and J by 4 bases, with 10 bases between them. CDR3 size: 15 residues. This chain's CDR3 is CASSQDIVEYNEQFF. For the CDR3, the DNA is TGTGCCAGCAGCCAAGATATAGTTGAGTACAATGAGCAGTTCTTC.

The gene calls are TRBV5-1 and TRBJ1-1; 8 bases are shared with TRBD1. This CDR3 has 11 residues. Germline values: CDR1 SGHRS, CDR2 YFSETQ. V lost 4 bases and J lost 8; bases outside the gene matches: 1. The CDR3 DNA follows: TGCGCCAGCAGCACAGGGGGGGAAGCTTTCTTT. Protein: CASSTGGEAFF.

The chain uses TRBV6-5 and TRBJ2-1; 7 bases map to TRBD1. Germline V CDR1 and CDR2: MNHEY, SVGAGI. After removal of 6 bases from V and 1 base from J, the junction contained 3 bases not matched to a gene. The CDR3 consists of 14 residues. This CDR3 is CASRKTGSYNEQFF. CDR3 bases: TGTGCCAGCAGGAAGACAGGGTCCTACAATGAGCAGTTCTTC.